This T cell receptor beta chain was sequenced during a study of blood T cells in healthy people across ages. Germline V gene data show CDR1 as SGHDT and CDR2 as YYEEEE. Trimming shortened V by 3 bases and J by 3 bases, and 16 bases separated the two germline ends. This CDR3 is 15 amino acids long. A second 7 to 11 cycle PCR used barcoded and J-beta primers. TCRdb ran MiXCR on the 5' RACE reads and lists one entry per CDR3 protein. This sample has roughly 730,000 distinct CDR3 sequences, with approximately 53% found just once. This clonotype was found a few times. The source of this sequence is a man aged 40-49 years in good health. Sequenced material: blood. The chain links TRBV5-6 to TRBJ2-7, with D perhaps given as TRBD1 or TRBD2 (5 bases each). The CDR3 DNA reads as TGTGCCAGCAGCTCCCGGGACGGTGGGGACTACGAGCAGTACTTC. Encoded protein: CASSSRDGGDYEQYF.